The 16 T cell receptor beta chains in this list originate from one sample, sequenced in a study of OX40 agonist ivuxolimab in advanced cancers. This table comes from immunoSEQ multiplex PCR, and its TCRdb copy is limited to in-frame clones, with some not included. Among over 9,000 clones listed, more than 70% were seen once. This specimen was CD4+ or CD8+ T cells sorted from blood, taken in a trial of the OX40 agonist ivuxolimab. The receptors here all came from an adult with an advanced solid tumor such as melanoma, head and neck, liver or kidney cancer.

The J gene is TRBJ2-2, the V gene TRBV4-1, with D possibly TRBD2 on 6 matching bases. The length of the CDR3 is 15 residues. Trimming cost V 0 bases and J 7 bases, with 12 bases left between them. CDR1 and CDR2 (germline): MGHRA, YSYEKL. CDR3 sequence reads: CASSQDPPGGGELFF. The DNA of the CDR3 is TGCGCCAGCAGCCAAGATCCCCCCGGGGGCGGGGAGCTGTTTTTT.

The DNA for the CDR3 is TGTGCCAGCAGCTTATTGCTTCGTAATGAGCAGTTCTTC. Protein sequence: CASSLLLRNEQFF. The chain links TRBV5-5 to TRBJ2-1; no clear D. This CDR3 comprises 13 residues. Per the germline V gene, CDR1 is SGHKS and CDR2 is YYEKEE (reference sequence). Trimming removed 2 bases from V and 7 bases from J, with 10 bases in between.

This clone was counted a single time. V is TRBV9 and J is TRBJ1-3; D call uncertain. Germline CDR1 SGDLS, CDR2 YYNGEE. This CDR3 contains 14 residues. Trimming took off 0 bases at V and 6 bases at J, with 10 bases between the two ends. In DNA, the CDR3 is TGTGCCAGCAGCGTAGGAGGGAATGAAAACACCATATATTTT. This translates into CASSVGGNENTIYF.

The V call is TRBV28, the J call TRBJ2-2; 7 positions match TRBD2. Germline values: CDR1 MDHEN, CDR2 SYDVKM. The CDR3 length is 14 residues. The ends lost 4 bases at V and 4 bases at J; junction bases unmatched: 3. The CDR3 nucleotides read TGTGCCAGCAGTTCACTAGCGAGCACCGGGGAGCTGTTTTTT. Its protein product is CASSSLASTGELFF.

The chain carries TRBV2 and TRBJ2-3, with D perhaps matching TRBD2 (7 bases). Trimming stripped 10 bases from V and 2 bases from J, with 13 bases between. The germline V gene has CDR1 SNHLY and CDR2 FYNNEI. This CDR3 has 13 residues. CDR3 DNA: TGTGCCACCCAGCGGGACAACACAGATACGCAGTATTTT. It is translated as CATQRDNTDTQYF.

This rearrangement joins TRBV28 to TRBJ2-6; 8 bases align to TRBD2. CDR3 size: 18 residues. J gave up 0 bases and V 4 bases, and 8 bases lay outside the gene matches. Germline V gene sequence: CDR1 MDHEN, CDR2 SYDVKM. The CDR3 here is CASSSSISGTSGANVLTF. CDR3 bases: TGTGCCAGCAGTTCCTCTATTAGCGGGACCTCTGGGGCCAACGTCCTGACTTTC.

The chain uses TRBV7-2 and TRBJ1-2, with D uncertain. CDR3 length equals 13 residues. CDR1 is SGHTA and CDR2 is FQGNSA in the germline V gene. Trimming cost V 1 base and J 4 bases, with 7 bases left between them. CDR3 residues: CASSLEDSYGYTF. The DNA of the CDR3 is TGTGCCAGCAGCTTAGAGGATAGCTATGGCTACACCTTC.

The genes are TRBV28 and TRBJ1-2, with TRBD1 matching 9 bases. This CDR3 has 13 amino acids. V lost 5 bases, J lost 8 bases, and 6 bases stayed unmatched. From germline, CDR1 is MDHEN and CDR2 SYDVKM. In nucleotides, the CDR3 is TGTGCCAGCAGTCTCGGGACAGGGAACGGCTACACCTTC. Encoded protein: CASSLGTGNGYTF.

This clone showed up just once. The chain combines TRBV18 with TRBJ2-7; tentative D call: TRBD2 (6 bases). This CDR3 is built from 15 residues. Trimming pared 6 bases from V and 2 bases from J, leaving 17 bases between. The germline CDR1 and CDR2 sequences are KGHSH and LQKENI. In DNA, the CDR3 is TGTGCCAGCTCGGAGGGGACGGCGGAGACCTACGAGCAGTACTTC. It is translated as CASSEGTAETYEQYF. Using reference TRBV18 and TRBJ2-7 for the parts outside the CDR3, the full variable domain is NAGVMQNPRHLVRRRGQEARLRCSPMKGHSHVYWYRQLPEEGLKFMVYLQKENIIDESGMPKERFSAEFPKEGPSILRIQQVVRGDSAAYFCASSEGTAETYEQYFGPGTRLTVT.

This clone was counted only a few times. The DNA of the CDR3 is TGCAGCGTTGAAGATGTCGGCAACTCCTACGAGCAGTACTTC. Protein product: CSVEDVGNSYEQYF. The rearrangement links TRBV29-1 to TRBJ2-7; D is ambiguous. Trimming took off 0 bases at V and 0 bases at J, with 9 bases between the two ends. The germline CDR1 and CDR2 sequences are SQVTM and ANQGSEA. CDR3 length equals 14 residues.

The genes are TRBV15 and TRBJ2-1; D call uncertain. V was clipped by 0 bases and J by 0 bases, with 6 bases between them. The CDR3 has 15 amino acids. CDR1 and CDR2 (germline): LNHNV, YYDKDF (reference sequence). The CDR3 spells CATSREVASYNEQFF. The CDR3 nucleotides are TGTGCCACCAGCAGAGAGGTGGCCTCCTACAATGAGCAGTTCTTC.

This chain links TRBV27 with TRBJ2-1; D ambiguous. CDR1 is MNHEY, CDR2 SMNVEV, per germline (reference sequence). This CDR3 comprises 13 residues. V was trimmed by 5 bases and J by 2 bases, leaving 7 bases between them. For the CDR3, the DNA is TGTGCCAGCAGTAGTACTGCCTACAATGAGCAGTTCTTC. Protein product: CASSSTAYNEQFF.

This clone was detected only once. The V gene is TRBV5-1, the J gene TRBJ1-4; 10 positions match TRBD1. The CDR3 contains 16 residues. Trimming removed 4 bases from V and 0 bases from J; junction bases left unmatched: 3. CDR1 is SGHRS and CDR2 is YFSETQ in the germline V gene. CDR3 DNA sequence: TGCGCCAGCAGCGAGGGACAGGGGACAACTAATGAAAAACTGTTTTTT. As protein: CASSEGQGTTNEKLFF.

The chain employs TRBV27 and TRBJ1-5, with 9 bases lining up with TRBD1. Looked up from germline, CDR1 is MNHEY and CDR2 is SMNVEV (reference sequence). V trimming: 6 bases; J trimming: 1 base; junction bases outside the gene matches: 10. The CDR3 runs to 17 residues. In nucleotides, the CDR3 is TGTGCCAGCAGCACGAGGACAGGGGTGGGAAGCAATCAGCCCCAGCATTTT. Its translation: CASSTRTGVGSNQPQHF.

The chain recombines TRBV5-6 with TRBJ2-1; a weak D match, TRBD2 (6 bases). The V gene's germline CDR1 is SGHDT and CDR2 YYEEEE. The CDR3 consists of 16 residues. V was pared by 4 bases and J by 5 bases, with 19 bases between. In DNA form, the CDR3 reads TGTGCCAGCAGCCTCGGAGGGGTTATGAGCCACAATGAGCAGTTCTTC. It encodes CASSLGGVMSHNEQFF.

The rearrangement joins TRBV4-3 to TRBJ2-5, with unresolved D. This CDR3 is built from 16 residues. Trimming pared 0 bases from V and 5 bases from J, leaving 16 bases between. Germline CDR1 reads LGHNA; CDR2 reads YSLEER. In DNA, the CDR3 is TGCGCCAGCAGCCAAGATATCCCTGGGAATGGGGAGACCCAGTACTTC. It translates to CASSQDIPGNGETQYF.